Shown below are 26 T cell receptor beta chains from a single sample sequenced in a study of blood T cell repertoires in COVID-19. Produced via immunoSEQ multiplex PCR; TCRdb's table is partial and in-frame only. This sample has about 160,000 clones; about 85% occur once, and the top ten carry about 1.2%. Sequenced: peripheral blood. The receptor set was obtained from a man between 60 and 75 years old who had recovered from COVID-19.

The V call is TRBV4-1, the J call TRBJ2-3; D is unclear. The CDR3 loop spans 16 amino acids. Germline CDR1 is MGHRA and CDR2 is YSYEKL. The V end lost 6 bases, the J end lost 0 bases, and 16 bases lay between the germline ends. CDR3 DNA sequence: TGCGCCAGCAGTCCCAACTCCGAGATTAGCACAGATACGCAGTATTTT. The encoded protein is CASSPNSEISTDTQYF.

J is TRBJ1-1 and V is TRBV30, with 10 bases lining up with TRBD1. The CDR3 runs to 14 residues. CDR1 GTSNPN and CDR2 SVGIG come from the germline V gene (reference sequence). V was clipped by 3 bases and J by 5 bases; unmatched bases: 6. Written as DNA, the CDR3 is TGTGCCTGGAGCCGACAGGGGGCCGGGACTGAAGCTTTCTTT. Amino acids: CAWSRQGAGTEAFF.

This clone was counted between two and nine times. V and J are TRBV29-1 and TRBJ1-1; D possibly corresponds to TRBD1 (5 bases). Germline-derived CDR1 and CDR2 are SQVTM and ANQGSEA. V was cut by 4 bases and J by 2 bases, with 11 bases left in between. The CDR3 runs 13 residues. The CDR3, as DNA: TGCAGCGTTGTTCGGGGGGATAACACTGAAGCTTTCTTT. Its translation is CSVVRGDNTEAFF.

This clone was observed at least ten times. V gene TRBV5-4 combines with J gene TRBJ2-5; 8 bases line up with TRBD2. V lost 0 bases, J lost 9 bases, and 4 bases stayed unmatched. Germline CDR1 SGHNT, CDR2 YYREEE (reference sequence). The CDR3 sequence is 13 residues long. CDR3 DNA: TGTGCCAGCAGCTTGGATAGCGGGGCCCCCCAGTACTTC. Amino acids: CASSLDSGAPQYF.

This clone was recorded once. This chain uses TRBV3-1 (or the pseudogene TRBV3-2) with TRBJ1-2; the match to TRBD1 covers 7 bases. This CDR3 is built from 13 residues. The V gene's germline CDR1 is LGHDT and CDR2 YNNKEL (reference sequence). J lost 8 bases, V lost 1 base, and 4 bases had no gene match. DNA for the CDR3: TGTGCCAGCAGCCAAGGGGACAGCTTGGGCTACACCTTC. It translates to CASSQGDSLGYTF.

This chain joins TRBV27 and TRBJ2-5, with D possibly matching TRBD2 (6 bases). This CDR3 region has 14 residues. Deletions cut 6 bases from V and 5 bases from J, with 16 bases between. Germline CDR1 MNHEY, CDR2 SMNVEV (reference sequence). The CDR3 DNA is TGTGCCAGCAGCCCGGGAGTGCTTGGGGAGACCCAGTACTTC. Translating gives CASSPGVLGETQYF.

The chain is built from TRBV4-3 and TRBJ2-3; TRBD1 might be the D (6 bases). The V gene lost 0 bases and the J gene lost 4 bases, with 17 bases spanning the gap. This CDR3 is 17 amino acids long. Germline-derived CDR1 and CDR2 are LGHNA and YSLEER. The CDR3 here is CASSQEPQGNSADTQYF. CDR3 nucleotides: TGCGCCAGCAGCCAAGAACCCCAGGGGAATTCGGCAGATACGCAGTATTTT.

Here the CDR3 DNA reads TGTGCCAGCAGTTTCTCCCGGGAGGGGCCTACAGATACGCAGTATTTT. Its translation is CASSFSREGPTDTQYF. The V call is TRBV6-5, the J call TRBJ2-3, with 8 bases fitting TRBD2. The J segment lost 3 bases and the V segment lost 4 bases, leaving 9 bases of the junction unmatched. The CDR3 extends over 16 amino acids. CDR1 is MNHEY and CDR2 is SVGAGI in the germline V gene.

This clone showed up just a few times. The chain joins TRBV6-5 to TRBJ1-1, with 7 bases lining up with TRBD1. Germline V gene data show CDR1 as MNHEY and CDR2 as SVGAGI. The CDR3 is made up of 13 amino acids. The V gene end was trimmed by 6 bases and the J gene end by 0 bases; junction bases not matched to a gene: 1. CDR3 sequence: CASSQGVNTEAFF. The CDR3 region has the DNA TGTGCCAGCAGCCAGGGGGTGAACACTGAAGCTTTCTTT.

The chain links TRBV19 to TRBJ1-5, with 7 bases lining up with TRBD1. The germline gives CDR1 LNHDA, CDR2 SQIVND (reference sequence). V dropped 5 bases and J dropped 2; count of bases not matched to a gene: 3. The CDR3 totals 14 residues. The CDR3 loop reads CASSVTGGNQPQHF. The CDR3, as DNA: TGTGCCAGTAGTGTTACAGGGGGCAATCAGCCCCAGCATTTT.

The chain carries TRBV18 and TRBJ2-7; unclear D gene. The CDR3 has 10 amino acids. V shed 6 bases and J shed 4 bases, with 4 bases lying between them. Germline V gene sequence: CDR1 KGHSH, CDR2 LQKENI. The CDR3 DNA reads TGTGCCAGCTCCGGTTACGAGCAGTACTTC. Translated: CASSGYEQYF.

This clone was detected once. This chain uses TRBV4-1 with TRBJ2-5; possibly TRBD2 for D (7 bases). Germline V gene data show CDR1 as MGHRA and CDR2 as YSYEKL. The V end was cut by 6 bases, the J end by 1 base, with 18 bases between. CDR3 length: 16 amino acids. CDR3 sequence: CASRPGGGGGQETQYF. The CDR3 DNA reads as TGCGCCAGCAGACCCGGCGGGGGAGGGGGCCAAGAGACCCAGTACTTC.

This rearrangement joins TRBV24-1 to TRBJ2-5; D remains unclear. Germline values: CDR1 KGHDR, CDR2 SFDVKD. The CDR3 spans 12 residues. V lost 4 bases and J lost 5, with 7 bases in between. CDR3 sequence: CATSEEAETQYF. CDR3 DNA sequence: TGTGCCACCAGTGAAGAGGCTGAGACCCAGTACTTC.

The V call is TRBV9, the J call TRBJ1-2; unclear D gene. This CDR3 region has 13 residues. Trimming left V 4 bases short and J 5 bases short, with 12 bases between. Germline V CDR1 and CDR2: SGDLS, YYNGEE. The CDR3 spells CASSTQSPYGYTF. The CDR3 DNA follows: TGTGCCAGCAGCACACAGAGCCCATATGGCTACACCTTC.

V gene TRBV6-5 combines with J gene TRBJ1-6, with 7 bases aligning to TRBD1. The V segment lost 5 bases and the J segment 5 bases; nucleotides outside the gene matches: 3. The CDR3 has 14 amino acids. The germline V gene has CDR1 MNHEY and CDR2 SVGAGI. The CDR3 bases are TGTGCCAGCAGTCCGACAGGGAATAATTCACCCCTCCACTTT. This encodes CASSPTGNNSPLHF.

This clone was seen just once. The chain carries TRBV19 and TRBJ1-5; D gene uncertain. The CDR3 consists of 16 residues. V gave up 4 bases and J gave up 3 bases, with 16 bases separating them. In germline, CDR1 is LNHDA, CDR2 SQIVND (reference sequence). The DNA for the CDR3 is TGTGCCAGTAGTAGCCCCCTGGGGAGGTACAATCAGCCCCAGCATTTT. Amino acids: CASSSPLGRYNQPQHF.

The table lists this clone with many counts. The J gene is TRBJ2-7, the V gene TRBV6-5, with D maybe TRBD2 (6 bases). V dropped 5 bases and J dropped 6 bases, with 14 bases sitting between them. This CDR3 comprises 13 residues. Germline CDR1 MNHEY, CDR2 SVGAGI. This CDR3 reads CASSRDFPGEQYF. CDR3 DNA sequence: TGTGCCAGCAGTAGGGACTTCCCAGGCGAGCAGTACTTC.

This clone was picked up a small number of times. J is TRBJ2-1 and V is TRBV3-1 (or the pseudogene TRBV3-2); 8 bases are a match to TRBD2. The CDR3 has 17 amino acids. The germline CDR1 and CDR2 sequences are LGHDT and YNNKEL (reference sequence). V shed 4 bases, J shed 1 base, and the junction held 9 bases outside the gene matches. The CDR3 region is CASSPRNSGVSYNEQFF. The CDR3 nucleotides are TGTGCCAGCAGCCCCCGAAATAGCGGGGTTTCCTACAATGAGCAGTTCTTC.

This rearrangement joins TRBV6-5 to TRBJ1-3, with D tentatively TRBD1 (6 bases). CDR1 MNHEY and CDR2 SVGAGI come from the germline V gene. The CDR3 contains 14 residues. Between the trimmed V and J ends, which lost 6 bases and 8 bases, there was a span of 17 bases. The CDR3 DNA reads TGTGCCAGCAGCGGAGCAGGGGATCTGGACACCATATATTTT. This translates into CASSGAGDLDTIYF.

CDR3 amino acids: CASQFGMNTEAFF. CDR3 coding DNA: TGTGCCAGTCAATTCGGGATGAACACTGAAGCTTTCTTT. The chain uses TRBV7-2 and TRBJ1-1; D remains ambiguous. V lost 9 bases and J 0 bases, leaving 11 bases between the germline ends. This CDR3 has 13 amino acids. Per germline, CDR1 SGHTA and CDR2 FQGNSA.

The chain links TRBV7-2 to TRBJ1-1, with 8 bases that match TRBD1. Germline-derived CDR1 and CDR2 are SGHTA and FQGNSA. V shed 5 bases, J shed 1 base, and the junction held 9 bases outside the gene matches. CDR3 size: 16 residues. Here the CDR3 DNA reads TGTGCCAGCAGCCCAGACAGGGGCAGGGCGAACACTGAAGCTTTCTTT. Protein sequence: CASSPDRGRANTEAFF.

This rearrangement joins TRBV27 to TRBJ1-1; the D gene is possibly TRBD1 (6 bases). CDR3 length: 13 amino acids. Trimming stripped 4 bases from V and 8 bases from J, with 14 bases between. The V gene's germline CDR1 is MNHEY and CDR2 SMNVEV (reference sequence). In nucleotides, the CDR3 is TGTGCCAGCAGTTACAGGGAGGGTACCGAAGCTTTCTTT. It specifies CASSYREGTEAFF.

V is TRBV6-4 and J is TRBJ2-1, with TRBD1 matching over 10 bases. Germline CDR1 reads MRHNA; CDR2 reads SNTAGT. Trimming at V came to 5 bases and at J to 4 bases, leaving 5 bases not matched to a gene. CDR3 length: 15 residues. The CDR3 spells CASSPGTGEYNEQFF. The CDR3 DNA follows: TGTGCCAGCAGTCCCGGGACAGGGGAGTACAATGAGCAGTTCTTC.

The rearrangement links TRBV5-4 to TRBJ2-5; possible D gene TRBD1, 5 bases. V lost 0 bases and J 5 bases, leaving 8 bases between the germline ends. The CDR3 has 13 residues. CDR1 and CDR2 from the germline V gene are SGHNT and YYREEE (reference sequence). The CDR3 loop reads CASSLEKGETQYF. In DNA form, the CDR3 reads TGTGCCAGCAGCTTGGAAAAGGGGGAGACCCAGTACTTC.

Regarding this clone: At one end, the junction sequence differs from germline, possibly due to a read error. The chain links TRBV7-7 to TRBJ2-3, with 9 bases matching TRBD1. Germline assignment: CDR1 SSHAT and CDR2 FNYEAQ (reference sequence). The length of the CDR3 is 16 residues. The CDR3 reads CASSSYPGQGTDTQYF. CDR3 nucleotides: TGTGCTAGCAGCTCTTATCCGGGACAGGGTACAGATACGCAGTATTTT.

In this sample, this clone turned up many times. This chain connects TRBV18 to TRBJ1-6; D may be TRBD1 (5 bases). The CDR3 extends over 15 amino acids. Trimming took 2 bases from V and 6 from J, leaving 11 bases between them. CDR1 is KGHSH, CDR2 LQKENI, per germline. CDR3 region: CASSPTDTFNSPLHF. CDR3 DNA: TGTGCCAGCTCACCAACGGACACGTTTAATTCACCCCTCCACTTT.